Listed below are T cell receptor beta chains from one sample, sequenced in a study of blood T cell repertoires in COVID-19. The table came from immunoSEQ multiplex PCR; TCRdb's copy has only in-frame clones and leaves some out. The sample has around 140,000 clones; under 90% are singletons. The sequenced sample consisted of peripheral blood. These receptors came from a man aged 70 or older who had recovered from COVID-19. CDR3s include the opening cysteine and the closing phenylalanine or tryptophan. Each record gives: clone size, V gene, J gene, D gene, CDR3 protein, CDR3 DNA. A D gene is named only where the DNA matches it firmly. Size is omitted from some rows. Given values are once, few, many or a class for expanded clones.

>-|TRBV11-2|TRBJ2-5|TRBD2
CASTGTRKETQYF
TGTGCCAGCACGGGGACTAGGAAAGAGACCCAGTACTTC
>-|TRBV15|TRBJ1-6|-
CATSRDGQPNSPLHF
TGTGCCACCAGCAGAGATGGGCAGCCTAATTCACCCCTCCACTTT
>few|TRBV27|TRBJ2-3|TRBD2
CASSSREGSTDTQYF
TGTGCCAGCAGTTCTAGGGAGGGCAGCACAGATACGCAGTATTTT
>-|TRBV18|TRBJ2-1|-
CASSPPSLAYNEQFF
TGTGCCAGCTCACCGCCCTCCCTGGCTTACAATGAGCAGTTCTTC
>-|TRBV5-6|TRBJ2-7|-
CASSFGEGPYEQYF
TGTGCCAGCAGCTTCGGGGAAGGACCCTACGAGCAGTACTTC
>-|TRBV9|TRBJ1-5|TRBD1
CASSSGQGSNQPQHF
TGTGCCAGCAGCTCGGGACAGGGTTCAAATCAGCCCCAGCATTTT
>once|TRBV11-2|TRBJ2-2|TRBD2
CASSLGRREVASNTGELFF
TGTGCCAGCAGCTTAGGGCGGCGGGAGGTAGCTTCGAACACCGGGGAGCTGTTTTTT
>-|TRBV21-1|TRBJ2-5|-
CASSNSGQGQETQYF
TGTGCCAGCAGCAACTCGGGACAGGGACAAGAGACCCAGTACTTC
>few|TRBV27|TRBJ2-7|-
CASSSGTQGIEQYF
TGTGCCAGCAGTTCCGGAACACAGGGAATCGAGCAGTACTTC
>-|TRBV4-1|TRBJ2-7|-
CASSQDGSYEQYF
TGCGCCAGCAGCCAAGATGGCAGCTACGAGCAGTACTTC
>-|TRBV7-3|TRBJ2-7|-
CASNPTGLPYEQYF
TGTGCCAGCAACCCTACAGGGCTCCCATACGAGCAGTACTTC
>once|TRBV5-1|TRBJ2-7|TRBD1
CASSSGQGGEQYF
TGCGCCAGCAGCTCCGGACAGGGGGGCGAGCAGTACTTC
>-|TRBV9|TRBJ2-7|-
CASSVGVRDMNEQYF
TGTGCCAGCAGCGTAGGCGTCAGGGATATGAACGAGCAGTACTTC
>-|TRBV6-5|TRBJ2-7|-
CATEQGSHEQYF
TGTGCCACCGAACAGGGATCCCACGAGCAGTACTTC
>-|TRBV19|TRBJ1-2|-
CASSIDPNYGYTF
TGTGCCAGTAGTATAGATCCGAACTATGGCTACACCTTC
>few|TRBV2|TRBJ2-5|TRBD1
CASSRTGRAQETQYF
TGTGCCAGCAGTCGGACAGGAAGGGCCCAAGAGACCCAGTACTTC
>-|TRBV6-5|TRBJ2-7|TRBD1
CASSYSRTGAYEQYF
TGTGCCAGCAGTTACTCTAGGACAGGGGCCTACGAGCAGTACTTC
>-|TRBV5-4|TRBJ2-1|-
CASSLSSGTYNEQFF
TGTGCCAGCAGCTTGAGTAGCGGTACTTACAATGAGCAGTTCTTC